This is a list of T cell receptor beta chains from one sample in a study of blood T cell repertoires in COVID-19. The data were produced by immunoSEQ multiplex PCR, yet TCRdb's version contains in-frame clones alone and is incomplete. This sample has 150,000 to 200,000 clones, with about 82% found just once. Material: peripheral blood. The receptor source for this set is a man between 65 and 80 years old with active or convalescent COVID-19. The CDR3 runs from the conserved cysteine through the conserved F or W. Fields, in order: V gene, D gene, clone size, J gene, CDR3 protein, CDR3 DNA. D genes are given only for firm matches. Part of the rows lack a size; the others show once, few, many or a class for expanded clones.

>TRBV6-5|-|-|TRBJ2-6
CASSPGSGANVLTF
TGTGCCAGCAGCCCGGGCTCTGGGGCCAACGTCCTGACTTTC
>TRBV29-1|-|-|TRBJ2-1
CSVPLKFPRNEQFF
TGCAGCGTTCCCCTGAAGTTTCCGCGAAATGAGCAGTTCTTC
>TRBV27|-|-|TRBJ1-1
CASRFQGLTEAFF
TGTGCCAGCAGGTTCCAGGGTCTCACTGAAGCTTTCTTT
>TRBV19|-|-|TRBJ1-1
CASSLTPNTEAFF
TGTGCCAGTAGTCTTACACCGAACACTGAAGCTTTCTTT
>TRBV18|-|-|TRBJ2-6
CASSPYEARSGANVLTF
TGTGCCAGCTCCCCCTATGAAGCTCGCTCTGGGGCCAACGTCCTGACTTTC
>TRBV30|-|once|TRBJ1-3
CAWSRQVYSGNTIYF
TGTGCCTGGAGTCGACAGGTGTACTCTGGAAACACCATATATTTT
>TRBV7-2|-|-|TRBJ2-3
CASSTSTDTQYF
TGTGCCAGCAGCACTAGCACAGATACGCAGTATTTT
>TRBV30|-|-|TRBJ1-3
CAPETPRRGNTIYF
TGTGCCCCCGAGACCCCCAGGCGTGGAAACACCATATATTTT
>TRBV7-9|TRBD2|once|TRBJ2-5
CASSQTSGGLGTQYF
TGTGCCAGCAGCCAGACTAGCGGGGGCTTGGGGACCCAGTACTTC
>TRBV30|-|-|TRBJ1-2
CAWSEQETDYGYTF
TGTGCCTGGAGTGAACAGGAGACCGACTATGGCTACACCTTC
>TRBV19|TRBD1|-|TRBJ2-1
CASRDGQGGNEQFF
TGTGCCAGTAGGGACGGACAGGGAGGCAATGAGCAGTTCTTC
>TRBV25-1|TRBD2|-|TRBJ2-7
CASRGAGTSGRALSQYF
TGTGCCAGCAGAGGGGCCGGGACTAGCGGGAGGGCGTTGAGTCAGTACTTC
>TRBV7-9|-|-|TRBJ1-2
CASSLDWIDYGYTF
TGTGCCAGCAGCCTGGACTGGATAGACTATGGCTACACCTTC
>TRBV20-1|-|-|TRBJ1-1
CHKIETEAFF
TGCCATAAAATAGAGACTGAAGCTTTCTTT
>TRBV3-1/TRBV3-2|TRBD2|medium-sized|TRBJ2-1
CASSQDPPNWASGTGAEQFF
TGTGCCAGCAGCCAAGACCCTCCGAACTGGGCTAGCGGGACCGGAGCGGAGCAGTTCTTC
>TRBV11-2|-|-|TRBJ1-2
CASSLSPGRQTVGYTF
TGTGCCAGCAGCTTATCCCCGGGCCGACAGACTGTTGGCTACACCTTC
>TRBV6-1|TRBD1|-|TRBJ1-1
CASSSKGQGATEAFF
TGTGCCAGCAGTTCCAAGGGACAGGGGGCGACAGAAGCTTTCTTT
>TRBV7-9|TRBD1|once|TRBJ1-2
CASSLGGTGSLLYGYTF
TGTGCCAGCAGCCTAGGGGGGACAGGGTCCCTCCTCTATGGCTACACCTTC
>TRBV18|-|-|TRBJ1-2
CASSPSQARGYGYTF
TGTGCCAGCTCACCATCTCAGGCAAGGGGCTATGGCTACACCTTC
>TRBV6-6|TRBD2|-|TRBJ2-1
CASRSGLAAYNEQFF
TGTGCCAGCAGAAGTGGACTAGCGGCCTACAATGAGCAGTTCTTC
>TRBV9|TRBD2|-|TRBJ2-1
CASSVGGTRLNEQFF
TGTGCCAGCAGCGTAGGGGGGACTAGGCTCAATGAGCAGTTCTTC
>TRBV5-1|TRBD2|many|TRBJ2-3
CASSLADSGSGDTQYF
TGCGCCAGCAGCTTGGCCGATAGCGGGTCTGGCGATACGCAGTATTTT
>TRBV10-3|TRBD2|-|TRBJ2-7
CAISESEVASGYEQYF
TGTGCCATCAGTGAGTCCGAGGTGGCTAGCGGTTACGAGCAGTACTTC
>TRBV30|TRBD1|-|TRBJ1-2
CAWSVDRYNGYTF
TGTGCCTGGAGTGTGGACAGGTATAATGGCTACACCTTC
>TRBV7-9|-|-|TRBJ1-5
CASSYSSRGGRDSNQPQHF
TGTGCCAGCAGCTACTCCTCTCGGGGGGGCAGGGATAGCAATCAGCCCCAGCATTTT
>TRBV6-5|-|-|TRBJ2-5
CASSRGYSQETQYF
TGTGCCAGCAGCAGGGGTTACTCACAAGAGACCCAGTACTTC
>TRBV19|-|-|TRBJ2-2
CASGWEAGELFF
TGTGCCAGTGGGTGGGAGGCCGGGGAGCTGTTTTTT
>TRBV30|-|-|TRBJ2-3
CAWSVQATDTQYF
TGTGCCTGGAGTGTACAAGCGACAGATACGCAGTATTTT
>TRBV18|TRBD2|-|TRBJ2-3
CASSPSSGGAGDTQYF
TGTGCCAGCTCACCATCTAGCGGGGGGGCTGGAGATACGCAGTATTTT
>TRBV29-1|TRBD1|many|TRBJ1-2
CSVERTGGVGGYTF
TGCAGCGTTGAGAGGACAGGGGGCGTAGGTGGCTACACCTTC
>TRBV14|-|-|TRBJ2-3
CASSQGASRMTDTQYF
TGTGCCAGCAGCCAAGGGGCCAGCAGAATGACAGATACGCAGTATTTT
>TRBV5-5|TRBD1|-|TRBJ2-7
CASSRDRGYEQYF
TGTGCCAGCAGCAGGGACAGGGGCTACGAGCAGTACTTC
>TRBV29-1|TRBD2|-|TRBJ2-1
CSASGAGPLRNEQFF
TGCAGCGCAAGCGGGGCGGGACCTCTTAGGAATGAGCAGTTCTTC
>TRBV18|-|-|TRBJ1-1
CASSPLSEGSTEAFF
TGTGCCAGCTCACCCTTATCGGAGGGTTCCACTGAAGCTTTCTTT
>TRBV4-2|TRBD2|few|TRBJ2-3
CASSQDGTSGSTDTQYF
TGTGCCAGCAGCCAAGATGGCACTAGCGGGAGCACAGATACGCAGTATTTT
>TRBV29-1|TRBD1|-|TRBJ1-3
CSVEDWAGGVGNTIYF
TGCAGCGTTGAAGATTGGGCAGGGGGTGTCGGAAACACCATATATTTT
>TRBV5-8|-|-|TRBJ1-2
CASSFVVRGGYGYTF
TGTGCCAGCAGCTTCGTAGTCAGGGGCGGCTATGGCTACACCTTC
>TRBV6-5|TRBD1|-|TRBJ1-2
CASRWDRGTGYTF
TGTGCCAGCAGATGGGACAGGGGTACTGGCTACACCTTC
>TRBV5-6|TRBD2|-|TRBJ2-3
CASSHPGLATDTQYF
TGTGCCAGCAGCCACCCGGGACTAGCCACAGATACGCAGTATTTT
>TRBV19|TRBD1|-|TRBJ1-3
CASSPHRGRGGNTIYF
TGTGCCAGTAGTCCTCACAGGGGGCGAGGTGGAAACACCATATATTTT
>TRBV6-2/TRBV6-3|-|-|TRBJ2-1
CASSYRLRRLEGGQFF
TGTGCCAGCAGTTACCGTCTCCGGAGGTTGGAGGGAGGGCAGTTCTTC
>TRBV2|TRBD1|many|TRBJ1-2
CASSLRGNGYTF
TGTGCCAGCAGCCTCAGGGGGAATGGCTACACCTTC
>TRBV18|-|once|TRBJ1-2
CASSPDSYGYTF
TGTGCCAGCTCACCCGACAGCTATGGCTACACCTTC
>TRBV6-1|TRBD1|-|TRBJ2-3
CASSDGTGWGPHKDTQYF
TGTGCCAGCAGTGACGGGACAGGTTGGGGTCCACACAAAGATACGCAGTATTTT
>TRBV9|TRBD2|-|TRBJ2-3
CASSVGGSGETYTDTQYF
TGTGCCAGCAGCGTGGGGGGTAGCGGGGAGACCTACACAGATACGCAGTATTTT
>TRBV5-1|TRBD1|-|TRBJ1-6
CASSLGQVGASPLHF
TGCGCCAGCAGCCTAGGACAGGTTGGAGCTTCACCCCTCCACTTT